This T cell receptor beta chain was observed in a study of T cells in Graves' hyperthyroidism and ophthalmopathy. The source material, RNA transcripts, was used to amplify TCR beta CDR3 regions. HTBI primers drove first-round RT-PCR of the TCR CDR3. TCRdb processed the multiplex PCR reads anew with MiXCR; each CDR3 protein has one entry. The sample lists hundreds of thousands of distinct CDR3 sequences, roughly 15% occurring once. The TCR comes from a man aged 18 to 35 with Graves' ophthalmopathy. The sample consisted of blood.

The chain's CDR3 is CASSFLATSGSAYEQYF. In DNA form, the CDR3 reads TGTGCCAGCAGTTTTTTGGCGACTAGCGGGTCCGCATACGAGCAGTACTTC. V usage is TRBV12-3 or TRBV12-4 and J usage is TRBJ2-7; 10 bases align to TRBD2. With V trimmed by 3 bases and J by 4 bases, 12 bases remained unmatched. The CDR3 runs 17 residues.